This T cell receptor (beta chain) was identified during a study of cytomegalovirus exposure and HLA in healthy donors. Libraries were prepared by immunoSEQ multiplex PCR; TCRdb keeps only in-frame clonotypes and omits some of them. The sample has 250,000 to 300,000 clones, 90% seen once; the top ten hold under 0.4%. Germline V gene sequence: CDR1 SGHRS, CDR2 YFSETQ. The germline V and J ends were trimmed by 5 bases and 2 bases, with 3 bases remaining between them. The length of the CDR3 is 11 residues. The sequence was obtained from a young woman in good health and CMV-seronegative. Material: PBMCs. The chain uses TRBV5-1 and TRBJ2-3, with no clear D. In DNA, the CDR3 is TGCGCCAGCAGACTCACAGATACGCAGTATTTT. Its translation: CASRLTDTQYF.